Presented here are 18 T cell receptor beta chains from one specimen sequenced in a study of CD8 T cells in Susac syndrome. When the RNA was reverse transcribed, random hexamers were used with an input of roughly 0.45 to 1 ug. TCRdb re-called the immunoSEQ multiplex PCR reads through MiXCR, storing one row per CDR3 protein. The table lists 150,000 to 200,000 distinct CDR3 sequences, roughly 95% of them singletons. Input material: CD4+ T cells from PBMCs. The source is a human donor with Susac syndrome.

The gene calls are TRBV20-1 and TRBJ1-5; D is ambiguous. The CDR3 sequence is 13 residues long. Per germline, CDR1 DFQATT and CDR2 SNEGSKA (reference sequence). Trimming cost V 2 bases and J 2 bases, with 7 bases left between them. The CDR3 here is CSARKERNQPQHF. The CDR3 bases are TGCAGTGCTAGAAAGGAGCGCAATCAGCCCCAGCATTTT.

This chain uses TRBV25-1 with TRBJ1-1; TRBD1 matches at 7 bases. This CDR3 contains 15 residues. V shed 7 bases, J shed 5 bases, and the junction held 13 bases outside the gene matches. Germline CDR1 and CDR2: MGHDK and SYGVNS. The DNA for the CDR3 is TGTGCCAGCACCTTTTCGACAGGGTTGCGTACTGAAGCTTTCTTT. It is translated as CASTFSTGLRTEAFF.

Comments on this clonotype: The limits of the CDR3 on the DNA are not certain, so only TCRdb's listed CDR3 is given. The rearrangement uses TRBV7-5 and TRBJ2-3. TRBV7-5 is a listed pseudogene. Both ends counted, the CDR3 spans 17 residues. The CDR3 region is CISVPEASPQRTDTQYF.

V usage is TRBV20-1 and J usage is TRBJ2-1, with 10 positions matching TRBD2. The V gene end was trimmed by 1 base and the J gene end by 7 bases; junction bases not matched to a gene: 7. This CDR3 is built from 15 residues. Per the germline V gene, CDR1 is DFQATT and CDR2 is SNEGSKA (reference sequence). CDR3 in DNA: TGCAGTGCTAGAGTAGAGCGGGGGGGCCCAAATGAGCAGTTCTTC. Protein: CSARVERGGPNEQFF.

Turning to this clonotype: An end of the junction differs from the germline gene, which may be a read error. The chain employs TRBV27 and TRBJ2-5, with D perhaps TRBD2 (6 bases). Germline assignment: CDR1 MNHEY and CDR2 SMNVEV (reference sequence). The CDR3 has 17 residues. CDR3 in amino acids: CDSSLSPSLGGQETQYF. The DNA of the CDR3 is TGTGACAGCAGTTTATCCCCCTCCCTTGGGGGGCAAGAGACCCAGTACTTC.

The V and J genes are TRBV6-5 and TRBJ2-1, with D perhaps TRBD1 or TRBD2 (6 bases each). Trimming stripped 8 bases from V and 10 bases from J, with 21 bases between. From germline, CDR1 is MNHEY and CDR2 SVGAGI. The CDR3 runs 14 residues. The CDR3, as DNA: TGTGCCAGCTCACCGGGACTCCAAGGGGGGGAGCAGTTCTTC. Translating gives CASSPGLQGGEQFF.

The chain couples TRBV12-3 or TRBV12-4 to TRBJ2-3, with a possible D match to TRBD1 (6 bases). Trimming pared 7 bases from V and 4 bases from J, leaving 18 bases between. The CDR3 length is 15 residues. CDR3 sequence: CASIRSGARADTQYF. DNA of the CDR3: TGTGCCAGCATACGGTCAGGGGCCCGGGCAGATACGCAGTATTTT.

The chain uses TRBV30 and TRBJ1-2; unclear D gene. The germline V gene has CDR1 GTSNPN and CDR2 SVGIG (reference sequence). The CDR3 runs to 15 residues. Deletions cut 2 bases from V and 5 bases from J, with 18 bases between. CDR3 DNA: TGTGCCTGGAGTCCTTTCACGAGTCCTGCTTATGGCTACACCTTC. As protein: CAWSPFTSPAYGYTF.

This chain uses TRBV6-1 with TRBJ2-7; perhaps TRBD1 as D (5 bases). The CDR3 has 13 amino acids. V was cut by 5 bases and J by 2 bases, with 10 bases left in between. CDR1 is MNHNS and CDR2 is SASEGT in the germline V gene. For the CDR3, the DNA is TGTGCCAGCAGTACCGACAGAACCTACGAGCAGTACTTC. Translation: CASSTDRTYEQYF.

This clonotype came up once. The CDR3 is CASSLGPGTGVNEQFF. Here the CDR3 DNA reads TGCGCCAGCAGCTTGGGCCCTGGGACAGGAGTCAATGAGCAGTTCTTC. This chain connects TRBV5-1 to TRBJ2-1; 8 bases line up with TRBD1. V dropped 0 bases and J dropped 6; count of bases not matched to a gene: 8. CDR1 is SGHRS, CDR2 YFSETQ, per germline. CDR3 size: 16 residues.

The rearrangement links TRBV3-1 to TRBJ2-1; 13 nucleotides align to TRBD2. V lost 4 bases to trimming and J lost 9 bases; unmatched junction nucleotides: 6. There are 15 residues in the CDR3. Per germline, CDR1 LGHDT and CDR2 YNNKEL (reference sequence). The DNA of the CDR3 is TGTGCCAGCAGCCTGACGGGACTAGCGGGACTTGAGCAGTTCTTC. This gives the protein CASSLTGLAGLEQFF.

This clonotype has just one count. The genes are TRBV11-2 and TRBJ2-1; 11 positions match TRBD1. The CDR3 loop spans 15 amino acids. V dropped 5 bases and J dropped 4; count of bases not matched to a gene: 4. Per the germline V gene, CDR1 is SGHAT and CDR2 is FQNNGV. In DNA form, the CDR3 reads TGTGCCAGCAGCCCCGGACAGGGGGCATACAATGAGCAGTTCTTC. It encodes CASSPGQGAYNEQFF.

In DNA, the CDR3 is TGTGCCTGGACCGGCAGATTCGATCAGCCCCAGCATTTT. Protein sequence: CAWTGRFDQPQHF. V is TRBV30 and J is TRBJ1-5; D gene ambiguous. Looked up from germline, CDR1 is GTSNPN and CDR2 is SVGIG (reference sequence). V was cut by 4 bases and J by 5 bases, with 12 bases left in between. The CDR3 is 13 residues long.

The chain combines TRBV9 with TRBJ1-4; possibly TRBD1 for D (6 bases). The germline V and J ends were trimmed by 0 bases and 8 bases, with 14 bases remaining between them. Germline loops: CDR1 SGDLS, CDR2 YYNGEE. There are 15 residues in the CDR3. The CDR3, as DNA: TGTGCCAGCAGCGTAGCTGCCGGGGGCGGAGAAAAACTGTTTTTT. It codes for CASSVAAGGGEKLFF.

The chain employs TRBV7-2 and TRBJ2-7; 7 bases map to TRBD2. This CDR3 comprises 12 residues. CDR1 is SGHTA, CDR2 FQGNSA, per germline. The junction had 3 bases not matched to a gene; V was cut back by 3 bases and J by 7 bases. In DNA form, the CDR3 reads TGTGCCAGCAGCTTTTCCGGGGGGGAGCAGTACTTC. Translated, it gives CASSFSGGEQYF.

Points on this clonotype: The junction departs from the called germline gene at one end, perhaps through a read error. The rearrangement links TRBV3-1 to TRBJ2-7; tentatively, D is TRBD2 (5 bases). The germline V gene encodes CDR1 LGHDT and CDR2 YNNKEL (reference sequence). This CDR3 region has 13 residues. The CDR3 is CASSQSTEGKYDF. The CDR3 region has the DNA TGTGCCAGCAGCCAATCCACTGAGGGTAAATATGACTTC.

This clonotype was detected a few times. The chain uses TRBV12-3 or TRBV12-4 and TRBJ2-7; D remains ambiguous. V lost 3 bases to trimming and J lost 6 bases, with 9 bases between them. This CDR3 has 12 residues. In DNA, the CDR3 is TGTGCCAGCAGTTTCGACCGCGGCGAGCAGTACTTC. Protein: CASSFDRGEQYF.

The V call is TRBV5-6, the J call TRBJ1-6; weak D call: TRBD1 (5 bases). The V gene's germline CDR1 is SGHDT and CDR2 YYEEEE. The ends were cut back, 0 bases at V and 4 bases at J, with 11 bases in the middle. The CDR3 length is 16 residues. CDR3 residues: CASSLDLGGYNSPLHF. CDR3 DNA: TGTGCCAGCAGCTTGGACCTTGGGGGGTATAATTCACCCCTCCACTTT.